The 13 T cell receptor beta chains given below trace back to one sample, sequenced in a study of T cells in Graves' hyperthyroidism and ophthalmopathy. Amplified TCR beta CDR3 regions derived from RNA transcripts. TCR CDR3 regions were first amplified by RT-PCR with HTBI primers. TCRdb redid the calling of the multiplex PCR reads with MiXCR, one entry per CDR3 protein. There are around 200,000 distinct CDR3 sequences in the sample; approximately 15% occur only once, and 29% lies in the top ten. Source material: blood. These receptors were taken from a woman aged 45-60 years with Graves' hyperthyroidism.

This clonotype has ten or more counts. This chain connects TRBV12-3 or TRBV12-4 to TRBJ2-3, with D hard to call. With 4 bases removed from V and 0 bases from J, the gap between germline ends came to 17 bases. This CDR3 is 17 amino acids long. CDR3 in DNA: TGTGCCAGCAGTTCAGTAGGTTACAGCTTAAGCACAGATACGCAGTATTTT. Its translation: CASSSVGYSLSTDTQYF.

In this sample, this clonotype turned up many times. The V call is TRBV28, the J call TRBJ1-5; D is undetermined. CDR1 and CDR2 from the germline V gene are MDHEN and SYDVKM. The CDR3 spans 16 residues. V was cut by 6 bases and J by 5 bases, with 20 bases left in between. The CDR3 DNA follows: TGTGCCAGCAGGGGATCTGAAGGAGGTTGGGATCAGCCCCAGCATTTT. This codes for CASRGSEGGWDQPQHF.

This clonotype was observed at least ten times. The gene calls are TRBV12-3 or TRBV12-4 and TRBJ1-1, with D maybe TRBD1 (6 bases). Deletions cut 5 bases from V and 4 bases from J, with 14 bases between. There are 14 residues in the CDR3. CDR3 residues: CASSVRGATTEAFF. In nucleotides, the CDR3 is TGTGCCAGCAGTGTCAGGGGAGCGACCACTGAAGCTTTCTTT.

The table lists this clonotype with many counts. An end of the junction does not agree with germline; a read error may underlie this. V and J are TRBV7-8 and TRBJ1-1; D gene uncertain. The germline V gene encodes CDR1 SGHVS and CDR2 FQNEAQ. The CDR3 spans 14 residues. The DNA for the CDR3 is TGCGCCAGCAGCTTGCGGCAAGGGAACACTGAAGCTTTCTTT. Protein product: CASSLRQGNTEAFF.

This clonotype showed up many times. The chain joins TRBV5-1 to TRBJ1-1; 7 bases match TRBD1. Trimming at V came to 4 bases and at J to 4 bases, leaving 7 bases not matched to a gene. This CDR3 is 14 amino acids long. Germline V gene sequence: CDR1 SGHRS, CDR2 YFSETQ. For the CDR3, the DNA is TGCGCCAGCAGCCCTCCCCCAGGGGGCACTGAAGCTTTCTTT. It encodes CASSPPPGGTEAFF.

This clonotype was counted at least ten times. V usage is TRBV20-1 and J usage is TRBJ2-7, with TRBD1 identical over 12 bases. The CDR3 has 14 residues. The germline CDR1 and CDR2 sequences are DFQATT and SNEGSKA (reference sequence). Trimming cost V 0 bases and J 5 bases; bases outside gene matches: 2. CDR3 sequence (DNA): TGCAGTGCTAGAGAGGGACAGGGGGCGGACGAGCAGTACTTC. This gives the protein CSAREGQGADEQYF.

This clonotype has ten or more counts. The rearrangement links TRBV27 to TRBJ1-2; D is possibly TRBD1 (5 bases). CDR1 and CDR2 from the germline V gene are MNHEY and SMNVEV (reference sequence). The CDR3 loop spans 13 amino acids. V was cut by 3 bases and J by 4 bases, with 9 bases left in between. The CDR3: CASSFLGAYGYTF. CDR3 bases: TGTGCCAGCAGTTTCCTCGGGGCCTATGGCTACACCTTC.

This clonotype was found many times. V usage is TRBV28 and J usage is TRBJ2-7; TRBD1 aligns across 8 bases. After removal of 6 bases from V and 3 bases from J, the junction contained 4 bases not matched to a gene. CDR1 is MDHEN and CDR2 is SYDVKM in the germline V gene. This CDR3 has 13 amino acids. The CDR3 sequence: CASRQGQVYEQYF. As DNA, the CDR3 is TGTGCCAGCAGGCAGGGACAGGTCTACGAGCAGTACTTC.

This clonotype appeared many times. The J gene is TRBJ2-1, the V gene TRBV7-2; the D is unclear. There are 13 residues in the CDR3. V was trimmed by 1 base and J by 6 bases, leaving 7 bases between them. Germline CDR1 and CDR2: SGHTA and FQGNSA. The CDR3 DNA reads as TGTGCCAGCAGCTTAGGCCCGGGCAATGAGCAGTTCTTC. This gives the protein CASSLGPGNEQFF. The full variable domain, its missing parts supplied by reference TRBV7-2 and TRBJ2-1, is GAGVSQSPSNKVTEKGKDVELRCDPISGHTALYWYRQSLGQGLEFLIYFQGNSAPDKSGLPSDRFSAERTGGSVSTLTIQRTQQEDSAVYLCASSLGPGNEQFFGPGTRLTVL.

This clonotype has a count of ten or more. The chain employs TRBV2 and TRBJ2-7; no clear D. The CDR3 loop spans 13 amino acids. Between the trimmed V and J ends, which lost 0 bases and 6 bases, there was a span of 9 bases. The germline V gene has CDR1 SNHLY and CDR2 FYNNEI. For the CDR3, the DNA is TGTGCCAGCAGTGAAGCGCCACATCCCGAGCAGTACTTC. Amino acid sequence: CASSEAPHPEQYF.

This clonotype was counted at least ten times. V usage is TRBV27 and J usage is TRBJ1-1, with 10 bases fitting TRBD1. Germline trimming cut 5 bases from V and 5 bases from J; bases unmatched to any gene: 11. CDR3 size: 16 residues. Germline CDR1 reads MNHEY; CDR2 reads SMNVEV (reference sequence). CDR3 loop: CASSLRQGAVGTEAFF. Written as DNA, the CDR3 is TGTGCCAGCAGTCTAAGACAGGGGGCGGTGGGAACTGAAGCTTTCTTT.

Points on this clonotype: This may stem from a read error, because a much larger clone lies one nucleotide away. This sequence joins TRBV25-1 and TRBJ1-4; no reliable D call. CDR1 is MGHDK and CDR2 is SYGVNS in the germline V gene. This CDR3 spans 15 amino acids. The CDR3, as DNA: TGTGCCGGCAGTGAATTTGGTGCCCTTGCGGGCAAACTGTTTTTT. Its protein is CAGSEFGALAGKLFF.

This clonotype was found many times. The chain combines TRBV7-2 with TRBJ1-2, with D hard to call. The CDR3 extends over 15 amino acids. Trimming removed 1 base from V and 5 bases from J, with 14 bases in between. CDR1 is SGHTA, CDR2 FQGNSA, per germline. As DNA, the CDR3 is TGTGCCAGCAGCTTAGTCTCGCAGGTCACTTATGGCTACACCTTC. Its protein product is CASSLVSQVTYGYTF.